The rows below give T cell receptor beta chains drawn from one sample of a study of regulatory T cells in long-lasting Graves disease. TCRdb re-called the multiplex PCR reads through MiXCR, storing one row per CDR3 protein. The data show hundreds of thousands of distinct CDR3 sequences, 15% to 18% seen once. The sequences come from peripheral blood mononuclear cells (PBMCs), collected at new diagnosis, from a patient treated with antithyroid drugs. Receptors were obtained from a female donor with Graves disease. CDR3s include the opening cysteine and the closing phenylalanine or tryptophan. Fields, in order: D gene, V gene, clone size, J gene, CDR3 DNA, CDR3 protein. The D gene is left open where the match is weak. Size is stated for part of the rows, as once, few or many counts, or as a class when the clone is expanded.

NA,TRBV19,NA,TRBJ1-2,TGTGCCAGTAGTATTCGGGTTTGGGTCGGCTACACCTTC,CASSIRVWVGYTF
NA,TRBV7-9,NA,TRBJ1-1,TGTGCCGGCGATGTGTCGAACACTGAAGCTTTCTTT,CAGDVSNTEAFF
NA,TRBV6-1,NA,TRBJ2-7,TGTGCCAGCAGTGAATTCGTCCCTGAGGGGGTTTCCTACGAGCAGTACTTC,CASSEFVPEGVSYEQYF
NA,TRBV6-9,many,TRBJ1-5,TGTGCCAGCAGTTACGACAGTCTTACCAATCAGCCCCAGCATTTT,CASSYDSLTNQPQHF
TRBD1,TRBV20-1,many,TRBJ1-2,TGCAGTGCTACCACGGCCCGGGGGTCAGACAGGGTCCATGGCTACACCTTC,CSATTARGSDRVHGYTF
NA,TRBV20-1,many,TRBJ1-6,TGCAGTGCTCTCCAGGGTTCACCCCTCCACTTT,CSALQGSPLHF
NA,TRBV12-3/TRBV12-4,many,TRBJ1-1,TGTGCCAGCAGCGAGTATGAAGCTTTCTTT,CASSEYEAFF
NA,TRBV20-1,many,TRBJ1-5,TGCAGTGCTAGGGGGATTAAAGGAGGCAATCAGCCCCAGCATTTT,CSARGIKGGNQPQHF
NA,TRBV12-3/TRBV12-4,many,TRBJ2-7,TGTGCCAGCAGTTTTCAGTATAGGGACTCGGTCGAGCAGTACTTC,CASSFQYRDSVEQYF
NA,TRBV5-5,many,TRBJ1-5,TGTGCCAGCAGCCCGACTGGGGGGGATCAGCCCCAGCATTTT,CASSPTGGDQPQHF
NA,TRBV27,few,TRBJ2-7,TGTGCCAGCAGTTTAAGTTGGGGGGCGCCTTCTGAGGAGCAGTACTTC,CASSLSWGAPSEEQYF
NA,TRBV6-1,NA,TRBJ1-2,TGTGCCAGCACAGAATTAGCTAACTATGGCTACACCTTC,CASTELANYGYTF
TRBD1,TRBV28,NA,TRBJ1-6,TGTGCCTCCCACCGGGGACAGGGCAATTCACCCCTCCACTTT,CASHRGQGNSPLHF
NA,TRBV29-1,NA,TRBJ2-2,TGCAGCGTCCGGGACTGGGGCACCGGGGAGCTGTTTTTT,CSVRDWGTGELFF
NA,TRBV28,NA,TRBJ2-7,TGTGCCAGCACCCCCGGACAGAACTCCGAGCAGTACTTC,CASTPGQNSEQYF